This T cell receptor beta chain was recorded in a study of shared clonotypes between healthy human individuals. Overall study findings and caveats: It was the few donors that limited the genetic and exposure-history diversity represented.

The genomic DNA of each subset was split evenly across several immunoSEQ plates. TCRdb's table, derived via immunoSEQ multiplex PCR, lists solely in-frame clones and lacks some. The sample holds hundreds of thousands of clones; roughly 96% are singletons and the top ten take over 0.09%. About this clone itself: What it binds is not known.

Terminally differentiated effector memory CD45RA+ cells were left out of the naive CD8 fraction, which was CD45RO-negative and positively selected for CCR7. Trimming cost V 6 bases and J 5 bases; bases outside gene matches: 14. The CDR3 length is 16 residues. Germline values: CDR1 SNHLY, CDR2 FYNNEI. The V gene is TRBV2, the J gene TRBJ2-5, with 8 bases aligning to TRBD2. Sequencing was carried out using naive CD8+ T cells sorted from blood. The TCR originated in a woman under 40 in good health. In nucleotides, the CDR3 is TGTGCCAGCAGGAGAGCGGGAGTCTTTGTTCGGGAGACCCAGTACTTC. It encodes CASRRAGVFVRETQYF.